This section outlines one TCR beta chain sequence together with its context. Its antigen is not identified. This specimen comes from a study of cytomegalovirus exposure and HLA in healthy donors. Study information: An earlier analysis found 100 million or so unique TCR beta sequences from around 180 million T cells. Study conclusions and caveats: A cluster of highly shared sequence variants was likely a sequencing artifact. A prior analysis recorded that most TCR beta V segments were productive about 87% or about 30% of the time. More than 150 TCR beta chains were listed as cytomegalovirus-associated.

The CDR3 extends over 12 amino acids. Trimming shortened V by 0 bases and J by 8 bases, and 7 bases separated the two germline ends. Germline V gene data show CDR1 as PRHDT and CDR2 as FYEKMQ (reference sequence). Researchers ran the PCR with 60 Vbeta and 13 Jbeta primers. Produced via immunoSEQ multiplex PCR; TCRdb's table is partial and in-frame only. The sample consists of 99,000 or so clones, 60% to 85% of them appearing once. The receptor was derived from a woman between 18 and 30 years old in good health and CMV-seropositive. Specimen: PBMCs. The chain has TRBV13 and TRBJ1-2, with D unclear. CDR3 bases: TGTGCCAGCAGCTTAGGCCGCGCCGGCTACACCTTC. Its protein is CASSLGRAGYTF.